This T cell receptor beta chain is from a study of T cell responses to AZD1222 COVID-19 vaccine. Findings of the study overall: Sampled repertoires all dated from after the peak T cell response. CD4 TCRs covered the whole spike, strongest at regions 160-218 and 743-854.

The germline V gene has CDR1 SGHRS and CDR2 YFSETQ. Trimming stripped 5 bases from V and 5 bases from J, with 13 bases between. The CDR3 extends over 13 amino acids. The assay was immunoSEQ multiplex PCR, and TCRdb's table has in-frame clones only and misses some. The top ten hold less than 8.5% of the sample, which has 100,000 to 150,000 clones, about nine tenths seen once. Points on this clone: As yet, its antigen is unknown.

Sequenced here: peripheral blood, sampled on day 0 of AZD1222 vaccination. The origin of this receptor is an adult in good health. The gene calls are TRBV5-1 and TRBJ1-1; D remains ambiguous. As DNA, the CDR3 is TGCGCCAGCAGAATGGATCGCGGGACTGAAGCTTTCTTT. This sequence encodes CASRMDRGTEAFF.